What follows is one TCR beta chain and its context. Its antigen remains unknown. Primers for the PCR totalled 60 Vbeta and 13 Jbeta. Method: immunoSEQ multiplex PCR; TCRdb's copy keeps in-frame clones and lacks some. The sample has 65,000 to 80,000 clones. The trim removed 0 bases at V and 8 bases at J, leaving 6 bases unmatched. Germline V gene sequence: CDR1 SEHNR, CDR2 FQNEAQ (reference sequence). The CDR3 spans 14 residues. This record belongs to a study of cytomegalovirus exposure and HLA in healthy donors. The overall study: Caucasian-associated ancestry cluster membership applied to approximately 84% of several hundred genotyped donors.

Study-wide findings and caveats: One later analysis reportedly identified an Asian-associated ancestry cluster that showed fewer N-insertions than the approximately 600-donor mean. A later analysis appeared to link common viral pathogens to several of the most significant clusters. In a later analysis, at a false discovery rate of 0.05, some 17,000 TCR beta sequences were associated with HLA alleles.

V gene TRBV7-9 combines with J gene TRBJ1-2; 7 positions agree with TRBD1. The source is a young man in good health and CMV-seronegative. Source material: PBMCs. This CDR3 reads CASSLAGGFGGYTF. The CDR3 region has the DNA TGTGCCAGCAGCTTAGCAGGGGGCTTTGGGGGCTACACCTTC.